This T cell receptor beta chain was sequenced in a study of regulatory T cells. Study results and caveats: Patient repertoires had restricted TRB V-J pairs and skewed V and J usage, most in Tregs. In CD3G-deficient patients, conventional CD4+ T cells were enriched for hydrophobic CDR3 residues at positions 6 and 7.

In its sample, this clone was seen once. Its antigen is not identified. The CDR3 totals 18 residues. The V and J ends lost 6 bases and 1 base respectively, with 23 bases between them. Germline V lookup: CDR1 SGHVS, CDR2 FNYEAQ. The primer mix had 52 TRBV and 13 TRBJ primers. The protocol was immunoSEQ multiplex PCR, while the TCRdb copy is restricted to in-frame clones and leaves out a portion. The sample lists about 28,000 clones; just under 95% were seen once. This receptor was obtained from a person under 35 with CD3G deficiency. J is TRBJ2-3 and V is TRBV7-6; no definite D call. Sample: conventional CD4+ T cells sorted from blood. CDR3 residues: CASRPQSRPPLGTDTQYF. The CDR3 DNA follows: TGTGCCAGCAGACCCCAGAGCCGCCCACCCCTGGGCACAGATACGCAGTATTTT. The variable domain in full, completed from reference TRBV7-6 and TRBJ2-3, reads GAGVSQSPRYKVTKRGQDVALRCDPISGHVSLYWYRQALGQGPEFLTYFNYEAQQDKSGLPNDRFSAERPEGSISTLTIQRTEQRDSAMYRCASRPQSRPPLGTDTQYFGPGTRLTVL.